This T cell receptor beta chain was identified in a study of T cells in Graves' hyperthyroidism and ophthalmopathy. Amplification of TCR beta CDR3 regions was performed using RNA transcripts as template. The HTBI primer set was used in a first-round RT-PCR of the TCR CDR3. TCRdb reanalysed the multiplex PCR reads using MiXCR and keeps one entry per CDR3 protein. The table records some 620,000 distinct CDR3 sequences, about a sixth of them present only once. Cells are PBMCs isolated from around 9.4 ml of fresh blood. Study-wide results and caveats: The majority of expanded thyroid clonotypes above 0.001 also appeared in blood. For ophthalmopathy, model prediction preceded onset by a median 6.5 months.

The V end was cut by 4 bases, the J end by 7 bases, with 20 bases between. Per germline, CDR1 SGHDN and CDR2 FVKESK. This CDR3 comprises 15 residues. At least ten counts were recorded for this clonotype. No antigen is known for it. The sample was blood. The rearrangement links TRBV14 to TRBJ2-7; no definite D call. The sequence was collected from a woman aged 25 to 39 with Graves' hyperthyroidism. CDR3 bases: TGTGCCAGCAGCCTAGACCCGGGCCTACCCTCGGAGCAGTACTTC. Amino acid sequence: CASSLDPGLPSEQYF. The variable domain in full, with the rest retrieved from reference TRBV14 and TRBJ2-7, is EAGVTQFPSHSVIEKGQTVTLRCDPISGHDNLYWYRRVMGKEIKFLLHFVKESKQDESGMPNNRFLAERTGGTYSTLKVQPAELEDSGVYFCASSLDPGLPSEQYFGPGTRLTVT.